The clone carrying this TCR beta chain was detected a few times. Together with a sample-barcoded 5' primer, a J-beta primer mix was included in a second PCR lasting about 6 to 11 cycles. TCRdb called the 5' RACE reads again in MiXCR, with one record for every CDR3 protein. The repertoire holds some 800,000 distinct CDR3 sequences, with around 42% as singletons. The data derive from a study of blood T cells in healthy people across ages. Trimming left V 7 bases short and J 8 bases short, with 12 bases between. Germline V gives CDR1 MNHEY, CDR2 SVGAGI. This CDR3 has 12 amino acids. This clonotype was sampled from a man aged 60 to 69 in good health. The chain employs TRBV6-5 and TRBJ2-1; D possibly corresponds to TRBD1 (5 bases). Material for sequencing was blood. CDR3 DNA sequence: TGTGCCAGCACCAAGGGGATGGATGAGCAGTTCTTC. Translated: CASTKGMDEQFF.